The 12 T cell receptor beta chains reported below all come from one sample, sequenced in a study of blood T cell repertoires in COVID-19. Generated by immunoSEQ multiplex PCR, the TCRdb table keeps only in-frame clones and is missing some. The sample gives around 480,000 clones, about 91% of which show up once; around 12% is in the top ten. Sequenced: peripheral blood. Source of these receptors: a woman aged 50 to 65 with COVID-19, enrolled during active disease.

CDR3 in DNA: TGTGCCAGTAGTATATCAGGGTCCTACGAGCAGTACTTC. It specifies CASSISGSYEQYF. The rearrangement links TRBV19 to TRBJ2-7, with a tentative D call TRBD1 (5 bases). The CDR3 has 13 amino acids. Trimming took off 2 bases at V and 1 base at J, with 6 bases between the two ends. From germline, CDR1 is LNHDA and CDR2 SQIVND (reference sequence).

The chain couples TRBV6-2 or TRBV6-3 to TRBJ1-3, with D possibly TRBD1 on 6 matching bases. V dropped 6 bases and J dropped 4 bases, with 10 bases sitting between them. The CDR3 totals 13 residues. Germline V lookup: CDR1 MNHEY, CDR2 SVGEGT. The CDR3 region is CASSLTGGNTIYF. In DNA, the CDR3 is TGTGCCAGCAGCCTAACAGGGGGAAACACCATATATTTT.

V and J are TRBV10-3 and TRBJ1-6, with D maybe TRBD1 (5 bases). Looked up from germline, CDR1 is ENHRY and CDR2 is SYGVKD. There are 15 residues in the CDR3. V was shortened by 6 bases and J by 7 bases, with 16 bases between the two germline ends. CDR3 loop: CAISPGGVVNSPLHF. The CDR3 DNA is TGTGCCATCAGCCCAGGAGGGGTGGTCAATTCACCCCTCCACTTT.

The chain links TRBV2 to TRBJ2-1; TRBD1 aligns across 10 bases. The length of the CDR3 is 15 residues. V trimming: 7 bases; J trimming: 7 bases; junction bases outside the gene matches: 10. CDR1 is SNHLY, CDR2 FYNNEI, per germline. CDR3 residues: CASTEGDRGRNEQFF. The DNA of the CDR3 is TGTGCCAGCACGGAGGGGGACAGGGGCAGAAATGAGCAGTTCTTC.

The chain links TRBV3-1 (or the pseudogene TRBV3-2) to TRBJ2-2, with a tentative D call TRBD2 (6 bases). Trimming took 4 bases from V and 1 from J, leaving 16 bases between them. The germline CDR1 and CDR2 sequences are LGHDT and YNNKEL (reference sequence). The CDR3 consists of 17 residues. The CDR3 nucleotides read TGTGCCAGCAGCCTTTCCCCGGGGGTCTTGAACACCGGGGAGCTGTTTTTT. Its protein is CASSLSPGVLNTGELFF.

The chain is built from TRBV7-9 and TRBJ1-2; 8 nucleotides align to TRBD1. After removal of 1 base from V and 4 bases from J, the junction contained 8 bases not matched to a gene. The CDR3 is 16 residues long. The germline V gene encodes CDR1 SEHNR and CDR2 FQNEAQ (reference sequence). CDR3 nucleotides: TGTGCCAGCAGCTTAGGAGGAGGACAGGGTGGCTATGGCTACACCTTC. Translated, it gives CASSLGGGQGGYGYTF.

The chain couples TRBV30 to TRBJ2-2; a weak D match, TRBD1 (6 bases). Germline loops: CDR1 GTSNPN, CDR2 SVGIG (reference sequence). CDR3 length equals 15 residues. The germline V and J ends were trimmed by 8 bases and 0 bases, with 16 bases remaining between them. Written as DNA, the CDR3 is TGTGCCGGCCCTAACGGACAGTCGAACACCGGGGAGCTGTTTTTT. Protein: CAGPNGQSNTGELFF.

This clone was counted a few times. The chain carries TRBV27 and TRBJ1-6; D gene ambiguous. The CDR3 sequence is 12 residues long. Trimming shortened V by 2 bases and J by 9 bases, and 5 bases separated the two germline ends. The germline V gene has CDR1 MNHEY and CDR2 SMNVEV (reference sequence). The CDR3: CASSLRLSPLHF. CDR3 DNA: TGTGCCAGCAGTTTAAGACTTTCACCCCTCCACTTT.

This clone was seen more than once but under ten times. This rearrangement joins TRBV27 to TRBJ1-5; 7 nucleotides line up with TRBD1. Looked up from germline, CDR1 is MNHEY and CDR2 is SMNVEV (reference sequence). The CDR3 has 14 amino acids. V lost 7 bases to trimming and J lost 9 bases; unmatched junction nucleotides: 12. The CDR3, as DNA: TGTGCCAGCACCCTGAGGGGGCGAGAATTGCCCCAGCATTTT. Protein sequence: CASTLRGRELPQHF.

The chain combines TRBV7-2 with TRBJ2-1, with 7 bases aligning to TRBD1. This CDR3 has 15 amino acids. Trimming removed 5 bases from V and 8 bases from J; junction bases left unmatched: 12. The germline V gene encodes CDR1 SGHTA and CDR2 FQGNSA. This chain's CDR3 is CASSLPEHGTDEQFF. The CDR3 DNA reads as TGTGCCAGCAGCCTCCCGGAGCACGGGACAGATGAGCAGTTCTTC.

This clone showed up just once. The chain couples TRBV7-2 to TRBJ1-3; tentative D call: TRBD1 (5 bases). The CDR3 spans 16 residues. V was clipped by 5 bases and J by 0 bases, with 14 bases between them. Looked up from germline, CDR1 is SGHTA and CDR2 is FQGNSA. CDR3 sequence (DNA): TGTGCCAGCAGCCCGATATCAGGGTACTCTGGAAACACCATATATTTT. Amino acid sequence: CASSPISGYSGNTIYF.

The chain uses TRBV27 and TRBJ1-5; D might be TRBD1 (5 bases). Trimming took off 2 bases at V and 2 bases at J, with 19 bases between the two ends. The CDR3 covers 18 residues. The V gene's germline CDR1 is MNHEY and CDR2 SMNVEV (reference sequence). The CDR3 region is CASSLRPPGGGGNQPQHF. CDR3 coding DNA: TGTGCCAGCAGTTTACGCCCCCCGGGGGGAGGGGGCAATCAGCCCCAGCATTTT.